This entry lists 16 T cell receptor beta chains sequenced from one sample in a study of cytomegalovirus exposure and HLA in healthy donors. Clones were read by immunoSEQ multiplex PCR, and TCRdb kept only the in-frame ones, dropping some. The repertoire holds approximately 100,000 clones, with 88% as singletons. What was sequenced was PBMCs. Source of these receptors: a woman aged 18-29 years in good health and CMV-seronegative.

This clone was detected only once. This chain joins TRBV28 and TRBJ1-2; tentative D call: TRBD1 (6 bases). From germline, CDR1 is MDHEN and CDR2 SYDVKM. CDR3 size: 12 residues. V shed 8 bases and J shed 5 bases, with 12 bases lying between them. CDR3 amino acids: CASGWQGYGYTF. The CDR3 DNA is TGTGCCAGCGGCTGGCAGGGGTATGGCTACACCTTC.

V usage is TRBV28 and J usage is TRBJ2-7, with D tentatively TRBD1 (5 bases). CDR1 is MDHEN and CDR2 is SYDVKM in the germline V gene. The V gene lost 4 bases and the J gene lost 1 base, with 11 bases spanning the gap. The CDR3 is 14 amino acids. CDR3 DNA sequence: TGTGCCAGCAGTTCCCCACGACAGTCCTACGAGCAGTACTTC. Translated: CASSSPRQSYEQYF.

On this clone: Here the CDR3 omits its conserved ending phenylalanine or tryptophan, so a read error is the likely source. No DNA is shown, since the ends of the CDR3 on it are uncertain; the CDR3 is the one TCRdb lists. This rearrangement joins TRBV1 to TRBJ2-3; TRBD2 is the table's D call, not checked against the DNA. TRBV1 is recorded as a pseudogene. Termini included, the CDR3 measures 9 amino acids. The CDR3 protein is CTSSSRLAM.

The chain couples TRBV28 to TRBJ2-1, with TRBD1 matching over 11 bases. Germline-derived CDR1 and CDR2 are MDHEN and SYDVKM. The CDR3 has 15 amino acids. The trim removed 3 bases at V and 9 bases at J, leaving 7 bases unmatched. CDR3 in amino acids: CASSFRDRGGGEQFF. Here the CDR3 DNA reads TGTGCCAGCAGTTTCCGGGACAGGGGGGGTGGTGAGCAGTTCTTC. Together with reference TRBV28 and TRBJ2-1, the CDR3 gives the full variable domain: DVKVTQSSRYLVKRTGEKVFLECVQDMDHENMFWYRQDPGLGLRLIYFSYDVKMKEKGDIPEGYSVSREKKERFSLILESASTNQTSMYLCASSFRDRGGGEQFFGPGTRLTVL.

V gene TRBV29-1 combines with J gene TRBJ1-2, with TRBD1 as a possible D gene (6 bases). Per germline, CDR1 SQVTM and CDR2 ANQGSEA. CDR3 length: 13 residues. The germline V and J ends were trimmed by 1 base and 8 bases, with 14 bases remaining between them. The CDR3: CSVEGGTGRGYTF. The CDR3 bases are TGCAGCGTTGAAGGGGGAACAGGGCGCGGCTACACCTTC.

This clone was detected once. V gene TRBV28 combines with J gene TRBJ1-5; tentatively, D is TRBD1 (6 bases). The V gene lost 5 bases and the J gene lost 3 bases, with 11 bases spanning the gap. The CDR3 extends over 14 amino acids. The germline V gene encodes CDR1 MDHEN and CDR2 SYDVKM. This CDR3 is CASSLTGYNQPQHF. CDR3 bases: TGTGCCAGCAGTCTTACAGGGTACAATCAGCCCCAGCATTTT.

The chain is built from TRBV5-6 and TRBJ2-4; TRBD1 agrees at 10 bases. CDR3 length: 16 residues. J lost 1 base, V lost 5 bases, and 6 bases had no gene match. Germline V CDR1 and CDR2: SGHDT, YYEEEE. The CDR3 DNA sequence: TGTGCCAGCAGAAGGGAGGGACAGGGGGCCAAAAACATTCAGTACTTC. It yields the protein CASRREGQGAKNIQYF.

The chain links TRBV4-3 to TRBJ2-2, with 8 bases fitting TRBD1. CDR3 length equals 15 residues. The germline V gene encodes CDR1 LGHNA and CDR2 YSLEER. Trimming removed 2 bases from V and 15 bases from J; junction bases left unmatched: 14. CDR3 in amino acids: CASSQTQPGTGSLFF. CDR3 bases: TGCGCCAGCAGCCAAACCCAGCCCGGGACAGGTTCTTTGTTTTTT.

The chain recombines TRBV6-1 with TRBJ1-2; TRBD1 matches 7 bases. V trimming: 6 bases; J trimming: 4 bases; junction bases outside the gene matches: 5. Looked up from germline, CDR1 is MNHNS and CDR2 is SASEGT. This CDR3 region has 13 residues. In DNA, the CDR3 is TGTGCCAGCAGCCAGGACAGGCGCTATGGCTACACCTTC. Encoded protein: CASSQDRRYGYTF.

This chain joins TRBV28 and TRBJ2-4, with D maybe TRBD2 (5 bases). In germline, CDR1 is MDHEN, CDR2 SYDVKM. Trimming removed 5 bases at V and 7 bases at J, with 18 bases between. CDR3 length: 15 residues. This CDR3 reads CASSPTLGSGNIQYF. For the CDR3, the DNA is TGTGCCAGCAGTCCGACGTTAGGGAGTGGGAACATTCAGTACTTC. Based on the CDR3 plus reference TRBV28 and TRBJ2-4, the full variable domain is DVKVTQSSRYLVKRTGEKVFLECVQDMDHENMFWYRQDPGLGLRLIYFSYDVKMKEKGDIPEGYSVSREKKERFSLILESASTNQTSMYLCASSPTLGSGNIQYFGAGTRLSVL.

The rearrangement links TRBV12-5 to TRBJ2-1; 9 bases line up with TRBD1. CDR3 length: 17 residues. From germline, CDR1 is LGHNT and CDR2 FRNRAP. V lost 5 bases to trimming and J lost 8 bases; unmatched junction nucleotides: 16. In DNA form, the CDR3 reads TGTGCTAGTGGTCTCCAGATACGGACAGGGGCGGGGTATGAGCAGTTCTTC. Amino acid sequence: CASGLQIRTGAGYEQFF.

The rearrangement joins TRBV2 to TRBJ2-3; D ambiguous. Trimming pared 3 bases from V and 10 bases from J, leaving 5 bases between. Germline assignment: CDR1 SNHLY and CDR2 FYNNEI. This CDR3 contains 10 residues. The CDR3 coding sequence is TGTGCCAGCAGTGATCATGCGCAGTATTTT. Amino acids: CASSDHAQYF.

The V gene is TRBV9, the J gene TRBJ1-3, with D unresolved. There are 14 residues in the CDR3. Trimming removed 3 bases from V and 7 bases from J, with 14 bases in between. In germline, CDR1 is SGDLS, CDR2 YYNGEE. CDR3 DNA sequence: TGTGCCAGCAGCGCAGATTATAGCTTTAACACCATATATTTT. Protein: CASSADYSFNTIYF.

This clone has a handful of counts. The chain recombines TRBV2 with TRBJ1-6; TRBD1 matches at 8 bases. Germline CDR1 and CDR2: SNHLY and FYNNEI. The J segment lost 8 bases and the V segment lost 6 bases, leaving 12 bases of the junction unmatched. CDR3 length equals 16 residues. CDR3 protein: CASSILGQAVDSPLHF. CDR3 in DNA: TGTGCCAGCAGCATATTGGGACAGGCGGTGGATTCACCCCTCCACTTT.

The chain carries TRBV7-2 and TRBJ1-1; D unresolved. Germline V gene data show CDR1 as SGHTA and CDR2 as FQGNSA. V lost 5 bases to trimming and J lost 4 bases, with 23 bases between them. The CDR3 is made up of 17 amino acids. The CDR3 sequence: CASSGLSGTYLTTEAFF. As DNA, the CDR3 is TGTGCCAGCAGCGGCCTGTCGGGAACTTATTTGACCACTGAAGCTTTCTTT.

Here the CDR3 reads CASSYRGEGYQPQHF. CDR3 nucleotide sequence: TGTGCCAGTAGTTACAGGGGGGAGGGGTATCAGCCCCAGCATTTT. The V and J genes are TRBV19 and TRBJ1-5; TRBD1 matches at 8 bases. The V segment lost 5 bases and the J segment 5 bases; nucleotides outside the gene matches: 8. Per germline, CDR1 LNHDA and CDR2 SQIVND (reference sequence). The CDR3 has 15 residues.